The 18 T cell receptor beta chains listed next were all sequenced from one sample in a study of shared clonotypes between healthy human individuals. Produced via immunoSEQ multiplex PCR; TCRdb's table is partial and in-frame only. The table lists about 1.5 million clones, around 98% of them singletons. Material for sequencing was naive CD4+ T cells sorted from blood. Documented subset: CD45RA+ positively selected. These receptors were obtained from a man aged 30-40 years in good health.

The CDR3 region is CASSDTYTGELFF. In DNA form, the CDR3 reads TGCGCCAGCTCTGACACCTACACCGGGGAGCTGTTTTTT. This chain connects TRBV5-1 to TRBJ2-2; D gene uncertain. This CDR3 has 13 residues. Per the germline V gene, CDR1 is SGHRS and CDR2 is YFSETQ. With 7 bases removed from V and 3 bases from J, the gap between germline ends came to 10 bases.

A note on this clone: One end of the junction is discordant with germline, which a read error may explain. The V gene is TRBV6-1, the J gene TRBJ2-2, with 9 bases identical to TRBD1. The CDR3 is 15 residues long. Germline V gives CDR1 MNHNS, CDR2 SASEGT. In DNA form, the CDR3 reads TGTGCCAGCAGAGAAGCGGGACAGGGCGCCGGGGAGCTGTTTTTT. Protein sequence: CASREAGQGAGELFF.

The gene calls are TRBV6-5 and TRBJ1-2; weak D call: TRBD1 (6 bases). Between the trimmed V and J ends, which lost 3 bases and 8 bases, there was a span of 19 bases. The CDR3 consists of 15 residues. Germline V gene data show CDR1 as MNHEY and CDR2 as SVGAGI. Here the CDR3 reads CASSYGGRGGYGYTF. The DNA for the CDR3 is TGTGCCAGCAGTTATGGTGGCAGGGGTGGTTACGGCTACACCTTC.

The rearrangement links TRBV2 to TRBJ2-2; no firm D call. CDR3 length equals 13 residues. Trimming shortened V by 4 bases and J by 3 bases, and 6 bases separated the two germline ends. Germline V CDR1 and CDR2: SNHLY, FYNNEI. The chain's CDR3 is CASSVYDTGELFF. CDR3 DNA sequence: TGTGCCAGCAGTGTCTATGACACCGGGGAGCTGTTTTTT.

This chain joins TRBV5-4 and TRBJ2-7; 9 bases map to TRBD2. Germline lookup yields CDR1 SGHNT and CDR2 YYREEE (reference sequence). The CDR3 runs to 16 residues. J lost 6 bases, V lost 0 bases, and 10 bases had no gene match. In DNA form, the CDR3 reads TGTGCCAGCAGCTTGGGGGGTGGAGCGGGAGGACCCGAGCAGTACTTC. Translated, it gives CASSLGGGAGGPEQYF. The complete variable domain, with remaining parts taken from reference TRBV5-4 and TRBJ2-7, reads ETGVTQSPTHLIKTRGQQVTLRCSSQSGHNTVSWYQQALGQGPQFIFQYYREEENGRGNFPPRFSGLQFPNYSSELNVNALELDDSALYLCASSLGGGAGGPEQYFGPGTRLTVT.

V is TRBV18 and J is TRBJ2-5; 10 bases are a match to TRBD1. The germline V gene has CDR1 KGHSH and CDR2 LQKENI. This CDR3 is built from 16 residues. Trimming took 2 bases from V and 5 from J; bases not matched to a gene: 8. The CDR3 is CASSPTPGQGLETQYF. The CDR3 DNA follows: TGTGCCAGCTCACCAACACCGGGACAGGGGTTGGAGACCCAGTACTTC.

The V and J genes are TRBV19 and TRBJ2-7, with D perhaps matching TRBD2 (6 bases). Germline V gives CDR1 LNHDA, CDR2 SQIVND (reference sequence). V lost 3 bases and J lost 3, with 15 bases in between. The CDR3 totals 15 residues. The CDR3 DNA reads TGTGCCAGTAGTATGGCAGGGCGGGGAATCTACGAGCAGTACTTC. It yields the protein CASSMAGRGIYEQYF.

The chain carries TRBV7-9 and TRBJ2-1; 8 bases line up with TRBD2. Germline values: CDR1 SEHNR, CDR2 FQNEAQ (reference sequence). CDR3 length: 16 amino acids. V lost 1 base, J lost 6 bases, and 8 bases stayed unmatched. The CDR3 DNA follows: TGTGCCAGCAGCTTAGAAACTAGCGGAGACCTCAATGAGCAGTTCTTC. The encoded protein is CASSLETSGDLNEQFF.

The rearrangement uses TRBV6-5 and TRBJ2-7; D possibly corresponds to TRBD2 (6 bases). This CDR3 comprises 13 residues. Trimming took off 6 bases at V and 6 bases at J, with 15 bases between the two ends. The germline gives CDR1 MNHEY, CDR2 SVGAGI. The CDR3 is CASSLPGAREQYF. CDR3 in DNA: TGTGCCAGCAGCCTTCCGGGAGCTCGCGAGCAGTACTTC.

The chain has TRBV5-1 and TRBJ2-1; D not certain. Trimming took off 0 bases at V and 10 bases at J, with 11 bases between the two ends. The CDR3 totals 13 residues. Germline loops: CDR1 SGHRS, CDR2 YFSETQ. The CDR3 DNA sequence: TGCGCCAGCAGCTTGGAGTCCGGCAGAGAGCAGTTCTTC. Protein sequence: CASSLESGREQFF. Variable domain in full (rest from reference TRBV5-1 and TRBJ2-1): KAGVTQTPRYLIKTRGQQVTLSCSPISGHRSVSWYQQTPGQGLQFLFEYFSETQRNKGNFPGRFSGRQFSNSRSEMNVSTLELGDSALYLCASSLESGREQFFGPGTRLTVL.

The chain recombines TRBV7-9 with TRBJ2-7; D may be TRBD1 (6 bases). The CDR3 is made up of 17 amino acids. CDR1 and CDR2 from the germline V gene are SEHNR and FQNEAQ (reference sequence). V was cut by 4 bases and J by 0 bases, with 19 bases left in between. CDR3 bases: TGTGCCAGCAGCTGGACCACAGGGCGGGCGGACTCCTACGAGCAGTACTTC. Its protein is CASSWTTGRADSYEQYF.

The chain is built from TRBV4-1 and TRBJ1-1, with TRBD1 identical over 7 bases. Germline V lookup: CDR1 MGHRA, CDR2 YSYEKL. The CDR3 length is 14 residues. V trimming: 5 bases; J trimming: 0 bases; junction bases outside the gene matches: 3. For the CDR3, the DNA is TGCGCCAGCAGCGACACAGGGGTGAACACTGAAGCTTTCTTT. It specifies CASSDTGVNTEAFF.

This chain links TRBV18 with TRBJ1-4; 8 bases map to TRBD1. Trimming removed 5 bases from V and 0 bases from J; junction bases left unmatched: 8. The CDR3 loop spans 17 amino acids. Germline CDR1 KGHSH, CDR2 LQKENI. This CDR3 is CASSWTGPLPTNEKLFF. The CDR3 bases are TGTGCCAGCTCATGGACAGGGCCGCTCCCAACTAATGAAAAACTGTTTTTT.

The chain joins TRBV28 to TRBJ2-7; the D is unclear. CDR3 size: 13 residues. Germline CDR1 MDHEN, CDR2 SYDVKM. V lost 3 bases to trimming and J lost 3 bases, with 9 bases between them. DNA of the CDR3: TGTGCCAGCAGTTTGCCACAGAGCTACGAGCAGTACTTC. Translation gives CASSLPQSYEQYF.

This clone appeared a single time. The chain has TRBV13 and TRBJ2-1; 14 bases agree with TRBD2. Trimming took 3 bases from V and 5 from J; bases not matched to a gene: 3. The germline V gene has CDR1 PRHDT and CDR2 FYEKMQ (reference sequence). The CDR3 has 16 residues. The CDR3 DNA reads as TGTGCCAGCAGCTTCAGGACTAGCGGGAGGAACAATGAGCAGTTCTTC. Protein: CASSFRTSGRNNEQFF.

The V call is TRBV10-3, the J call TRBJ2-5, with 7 bases aligning to TRBD2. The V and J ends lost 3 bases and 5 bases, in that order; junction bases with no gene match: 9. This CDR3 comprises 15 residues. CDR1 and CDR2 (germline): ENHRY, SYGVKD. For the CDR3, the DNA is TGTGCCATCAGTGACGGGCGGGAGAACTGGGAGACCCAGTACTTC. This sequence encodes CAISDGRENWETQYF.

The J gene is TRBJ1-1, the V gene TRBV2; no clear D gene. The CDR3 totals 14 residues. CDR1 is SNHLY, CDR2 FYNNEI, per germline. Trimming took 3 bases from V and 2 from J, leaving 10 bases between them. CDR3 amino acids: CASSDVPRNTEAFF. The CDR3 DNA is TGTGCCAGCAGTGATGTCCCAAGAAACACTGAAGCTTTCTTT.

The rearrangement links TRBV27 to TRBJ2-1; tentatively, D is TRBD2 (6 bases). The ends were cut back, 5 bases at V and 6 bases at J, with 20 bases in the middle. This CDR3 has 16 residues. Germline V gives CDR1 MNHEY, CDR2 SMNVEV (reference sequence). The DNA of the CDR3 is TGTGCCAGCAGTCCATATAGCGGAGTAGTATTCAATGAGCAGTTCTTC. This codes for CASSPYSGVVFNEQFF.